The sequence of this TCR beta chain was determined in a study of shared clonotypes between healthy human individuals. Measured with immunoSEQ multiplex PCR; TCRdb has only the in-frame clones, and not every one. This repertoire shows fewer than 600,000 clones, about 74% found once; its top ten account for around 11%. V shed 6 bases and J shed 3 bases, with 12 bases lying between them. From germline, CDR1 is MDHEN and CDR2 SYDVKM. This CDR3 is 14 amino acids long. This clone was found once. The genes are TRBV28 and TRBJ1-5; D is ambiguous. The sample comprised PBMCs. The sequence was collected from a woman aged 40 to 50 in good health. Some clones in this sample may be carry-over from other donors' samples. CDR3: CASRGTGYNQPQHF. The CDR3, as DNA: TGTGCCAGCAGAGGAACTGGTTACAATCAGCCCCAGCATTTT.